The rows below give T cell receptor beta chains drawn from one sample of a study of blood T cell repertoires in COVID-19. The method was immunoSEQ multiplex PCR; TCRdb's version includes in-frame clones alone and lacks a portion of them. The sample holds almost 400,000 clones; roughly 89% are singletons and the top ten take less than 2%. Input material: PBMCs or T cells enriched from blood (not recorded which). The receptors shown here come from a woman in her twenties or thirties who had recovered from COVID-19. The CDR3 runs from the conserved cysteine through the conserved F or W. For some rows the clone size is stated as once, few or many, or as a class when expanded; others skip it.

TRBV18 | . | CASSPGQLGNQPQHF
TRBV7-9 | once | CASSLGTGPKGDTIYF
TRBV5-1 | . | CASSSLSGIQETQYF
TRBV7-3 | . | CASSLAGSTDTQYF
TRBV19 | . | CASSRGQTYGYTF
TRBV30 | . | CAWKTGDEQYF
TRBV7-8 | . | CASSNREYANEQFF
TRBV7-9 | . | CATFEQGADSPLHF
TRBV5-1 | . | CASSLSGGEDGYTF
TRBV5-1 | . | CASSLEFGFAQYF
TRBV27 | . | CASFSRGNGTGELFF
TRBV7-2 | once | CASSLEVGAGLNTEAFF
TRBV27 | . | CASSLYVRSGSSGANVLTF
TRBV28 | . | CASAPRGQGVDEQYF
TRBV5-4 | few | CASSLSRDSLRHNSYEQYF
TRBV19 | once | CASGTRGESSEQFF
TRBV7-9 | . | CASSGEGGTDTQYF
TRBV30 | . | CAWSSGGETQYF
TRBV5-1 | . | CASNRAGQGGELFF
TRBV19 | . | CASRRQGLTDTQYF
TRBV28 | . | CASRQAGGNEQFF
TRBV5-1 | . | CASGWAPGKGGYEQYF
TRBV5-1 | . | CASSGGDRTYGYTF
TRBV28 | . | CASSSTLAGGWNEQFF
TRBV2 | . | CASSETSGSNEQFF
TRBV7-9 | . | CASSRYRDRDMNEQFF
TRBV5-1 | few | CASNDPSGSLNEQFF
TRBV7-3 | . | CASSLIGGTSTDTQYF
TRBV24-1 | . | CATSDGGNYGYTF
TRBV18 | . | CASSPPTSGSKSVYNEQFF
TRBV6-5 | . | CASSYTQVPYGYTF
TRBV9 | once | CASSSKGGMNNEQFF
TRBV7-9 | once | CASSLAQGRDVHEQFF
TRBV19 | . | CASPGQTIYEQYF
TRBV5-1 | . | CASSPPTANTEAFF
TRBV19 | . | CASSEGQHQPQHF
TRBV6-4 | once | CASSLDHRVGEQYF
TRBV6-5 | . | CASSYSGLGSYEQYF
TRBV28 | . | CASAPGQGFSEQFF
TRBV30 | once | CAWRQQGNLGQPQHF
TRBV18 | . | CASSPTGGREKLFF
TRBV7-2 | . | CASRRHRDNEQFF
TRBV4-1 | . | CASSHGTGTHNEQFF
TRBV19 | . | CASSGTTFRDRGTLSLTGELFF
TRBV7-2 | once | CASSPQWDSRPHEQFF
TRBV5-1 | . | CASSLGLFRDGADTQYF
TRBV7-2 | . | CASSPGPGLGTDTQYF
TRBV28 | . | CASSQLRGASSYNEQFF
TRBV21-1 | . | CASSSTQGNTEAFF
TRBV19 | once | CASSISGTGNTIYF
TRBV7-3 | . | CASRGGLHHQGSYADTQYF
TRBV6-5 | . | CASRDRAANYGYTF
TRBV6-5 | . | CATYRGENTEAFF
TRBV5-1 | . | CASSLFQVNPQYF
TRBV9 | . | CASSTGVASGSNEQFF
TRBV28 | . | CASSSRVLFQPQHF
TRBV28 | . | CASSFQGLETQYF
TRBV30 | . | CAWRSDTRSGNTIYF
TRBV5-6 | once | CASSLRGSNQPQHF
TRBV7-9 | . | CASSTGYYEQYF